These 23 T cell receptor beta chains originate from one sample sequenced in a study of neurological immune-mediated disorders. TCRdb reprocessed the 5' RACE reads via MiXCR and lists one record per CDR3 protein. Of 40,000 or so distinct CDR3 sequences in the sample, roughly 14% were seen once. Time point indicated: longitudinal time-point 3. Material for sequencing was PBMCs. These receptors were obtained from a man under 40 in good health.

The chain is built from TRBV27 and TRBJ2-1; D remains ambiguous. V dropped 1 base and J dropped 7 bases, with 20 bases sitting between them. The germline V gene encodes CDR1 MNHEY and CDR2 SMNVEV (reference sequence). This CDR3 comprises 17 residues. The CDR3: CASSLLGYLGRENEQFF. In DNA, the CDR3 is TGTGCCAGCAGTTTATTGGGCTATCTAGGGCGAGAGAATGAGCAGTTCTTC.

There are many counts of this clonotype. This chain connects TRBV27 to TRBJ2-1; D might be TRBD2 (6 bases). Germline V CDR1 and CDR2: MNHEY, SMNVEV (reference sequence). The ends were cut back, 5 bases at V and 12 bases at J, with 14 bases in the middle. CDR3 length equals 12 residues. CDR3 bases: TGTGCCAGCAGTCAACTAGGGGAGGTGCAGTTCTTC. Amino acids: CASSQLGEVQFF.

As regards this clonotype: The junction departs from the called germline gene at one end, perhaps through a read error. The chain combines TRBV12-3 or TRBV12-4 with TRBJ2-7, with 8 bases aligning to TRBD2. There are 17 residues in the CDR3. The CDR3 DNA is TGTGTCAGCACCTCCTCCCGCCTAGCGGGTGGCTTATACGAGCAGTACTTC. Translating gives CVSTSSRLAGGLYEQYF.

There are many counts of this clonotype. V gene TRBV7-9 combines with J gene TRBJ2-1, with D uncertain. CDR3 length: 17 residues. The V gene's germline CDR1 is SEHNR and CDR2 FQNEAQ (reference sequence). V gave up 2 bases and J gave up 1 base, with 15 bases separating them. This chain's CDR3 is CASSLSRSPLSYNEQFF. CDR3 DNA: TGTGCCAGCAGCTTATCGCGCTCCCCATTATCCTACAATGAGCAGTTCTTC.

The sample holds many counts of this clonotype. The chain uses TRBV5-1 and TRBJ2-1; TRBD2 aligns across 10 bases. V dropped 4 bases and J dropped 4; count of bases not matched to a gene: 11. This CDR3 contains 17 residues. Germline lookup yields CDR1 SGHRS and CDR2 YFSETQ. CDR3 nucleotides: TGCGCCAGCAGCGGGGGGCTGTCTAGCGGGAGTTACAATGAGCAGTTCTTC. This sequence encodes CASSGGLSSGSYNEQFF.

This clonotype was observed at least ten times. The genes are TRBV20-1 and TRBJ2-2; TRBD2 agrees at 7 bases. V trimming: 6 bases; J trimming: 0 bases; junction bases outside the gene matches: 16. Germline CDR1 DFQATT, CDR2 SNEGSKA (reference sequence). CDR3 length: 18 residues. The chain's CDR3 is CSASGGLTGGTNTGELFF. CDR3 DNA sequence: TGCAGTGCCTCGGGGGGACTAACGGGAGGCACGAACACCGGGGAGCTGTTTTTT.

In its sample, this clonotype was seen many times. V is TRBV10-3 and J is TRBJ1-5; 9 bases are shared with TRBD1. This CDR3 comprises 16 residues. CDR1 and CDR2 (germline): ENHRY, SYGVKD. Trimming cost V 0 bases and J 6 bases; bases outside gene matches: 6. As DNA, the CDR3 is TGTGCCATCAGTGAGTCGGACAGGGGTTCAGGTCAGCCCCAGCATTTT. Encoded protein: CAISESDRGSGQPQHF.

This clonotype was seen ten or more times. The chain joins TRBV7-3 to TRBJ2-1; D ambiguous. The CDR3 loop spans 12 amino acids. Trimming took 1 base from V and 5 from J, leaving 3 bases between them. Germline V gene sequence: CDR1 SGHTA, CDR2 FQGTGA. CDR3 bases: TGTGCCAGCAGCTTAAATAACAATGAGCAGTTCTTC. Amino acid sequence: CASSLNNNEQFF.

This clonotype was detected many times. V usage is TRBV7-2 and J usage is TRBJ2-5, with 10 positions matching TRBD1. Unmatched junction bases numbered 3, after V lost 3 bases and J lost 5 bases. The CDR3 totals 14 residues. Germline V gene lookup returns CDR1 SGHTA and CDR2 FQGNSA. CDR3: CASSFDRGLETQYF. The CDR3 nucleotides read TGTGCCAGCAGCTTTGACAGGGGGCTGGAGACCCAGTACTTC. Full variable domain (outside the CDR3, taken from reference TRBV7-2 and TRBJ2-5): GAGVSQSPSNKVTEKGKDVELRCDPISGHTALYWYRQSLGQGLEFLIYFQGNSAPDKSGLPSDRFSAERTGGSVSTLTIQRTQQEDSAVYLCASSFDRGLETQYFGPGTRLLVL.

The chain uses TRBV20-1 and TRBJ2-7, with 8 bases lining up with TRBD2. The CDR3 length is 14 residues. Germline V lookup: CDR1 DFQATT, CDR2 SNEGSKA (reference sequence). V trimming: 2 bases; J trimming: 2 bases; junction bases outside the gene matches: 5. The CDR3 bases are TGCAGTGCTAGACCCCAGCGGGAGCCCTACGAGCAGTACTTC. This sequence encodes CSARPQREPYEQYF.

This clonotype has a count of ten or more. The V call is TRBV28, the J call TRBJ1-1, with no clear D. V lost 1 base and J lost 1, with 10 bases in between. There are 15 residues in the CDR3. Germline CDR1 and CDR2: MDHEN and SYDVKM. The CDR3: CASSLYGSANTEAFF. The CDR3 nucleotides are TGTGCCAGCAGTTTATATGGAAGTGCGAACACTGAAGCTTTCTTT.

This sequence joins TRBV20-1 and TRBJ2-3, with D maybe TRBD2 (6 bases). CDR1 is DFQATT, CDR2 SNEGSKA, per germline (reference sequence). The CDR3 spans 11 residues. Trimming took off 5 bases at V and 9 bases at J, with 12 bases between the two ends. This CDR3 is CSAHKGGTQYF. CDR3 bases: TGCAGTGCTCACAAGGGAGGAACGCAGTATTTT.

The table lists this clonotype with many counts. The rearrangement joins TRBV18 to TRBJ1-5, with D uncertain. V lost 2 bases to trimming and J lost 5 bases, with 7 bases between them. This CDR3 contains 13 residues. Germline-derived CDR1 and CDR2 are KGHSH and LQKENI. The CDR3 loop is CASSPVGDQPQHF. CDR3 sequence (DNA): TGTGCCAGCTCACCAGTGGGAGATCAGCCCCAGCATTTT.

At least ten counts were recorded for this clonotype. The chain joins TRBV2 to TRBJ1-1, with TRBD1 matching 7 bases. The CDR3 sequence is 13 residues long. Germline trimming cut 8 bases from V and 14 bases from J; bases unmatched to any gene: 17. Germline V gene sequence: CDR1 SNHLY, CDR2 FYNNEI. The CDR3 nucleotides are TGTGCCAGCGGGGATGACAGGGTTCCGGTCGGCTTCTTT. This sequence encodes CASGDDRVPVGFF.

In the case of this clonotype: One end of the junction fails to match germline, which may point to a read error. The rearrangement links TRBV20-1 to TRBJ2-7, with a possible D match to TRBD2 (6 bases). CDR1 is DFQATT and CDR2 is SNEGSKA in the germline V gene (reference sequence). The length of the CDR3 is 14 residues. CDR3 sequence reads: CNAKRGISGYEQYF. The CDR3 DNA reads as TGCAATGCTAAACGAGGGATTAGCGGCTACGAGCAGTACTTC.

This clonotype was detected many times. This chain links TRBV28 with TRBJ2-7, with 8 bases that match TRBD1. The germline V gene has CDR1 MDHEN and CDR2 SYDVKM. The CDR3 has 11 amino acids. V trimming: 5 bases; J trimming: 12 bases; junction bases outside the gene matches: 6. The CDR3 DNA sequence: TGTGCCAGCAGTCAAGGACAGGGTGGGTACTTC. This gives the protein CASSQGQGGYF. The complete variable domain, with remaining parts taken from reference TRBV28 and TRBJ2-7, reads DVKVTQSSRYLVKRTGEKVFLECVQDMDHENMFWYRQDPGLGLRLIYFSYDVKMKEKGDIPEGYSVSREKKERFSLILESASTNQTSMYLCASSQGQGGYFGPGTRLTVT.

This clonotype was found many times. This rearrangement joins TRBV28 to TRBJ2-5, with a weak D call TRBD1 (6 bases). CDR1 is MDHEN, CDR2 SYDVKM, per germline. Trimming cost V 5 bases and J 5 bases, with 21 bases left between them. The CDR3 sequence is 16 residues long. The CDR3 DNA sequence: TGTGCCAGCAGTCTCACAGGGTTTGTTTCAGTTGAGACCCAGTACTTC. Protein product: CASSLTGFVSVETQYF.

This clonotype was counted many times. The chain employs TRBV6-2 or TRBV6-3 and TRBJ2-2, with D possibly TRBD1 on 6 matching bases. V was cut by 4 bases and J by 5 bases, with 17 bases left in between. Germline assignment: CDR1 MNHEY and CDR2 SVGEGT. CDR3 length: 16 residues. In DNA form, the CDR3 reads TGTGCCAGCAGTTTAATCGGGACAAGAGCTACCGGGGAGCTGTTTTTT. This sequence encodes CASSLIGTRATGELFF.

This clonotype was seen many times. V usage is TRBV21-1 and J usage is TRBJ2-7; the table's D call, TRBD2, has no DNA check behind it. TRBV21-1 is a recognized pseudogene. The CDR3 has 16 amino acids. CDR3 amino acids: CASSKRPGRTLYEQYF. The CDR3 nucleotides read TGTGCCAGCAGCAAGCGACCAGGCAGGACCCTTTACGAGCAGTACTTC.

This clonotype occurred many times. The V and J genes are TRBV28 and TRBJ2-1, with TRBD1 matching 7 bases. Looked up from germline, CDR1 is MDHEN and CDR2 is SYDVKM. J lost 4 bases, V lost 3 bases, and 12 bases had no gene match. The CDR3 is 17 amino acids. The CDR3 sequence is CASSLPPGQSSYNEQFF. The CDR3 coding sequence is TGTGCCAGCAGTTTGCCACCGGGACAGAGCTCTTACAATGAGCAGTTCTTC.

This clonotype was observed many times. The chain joins TRBV7-2 to TRBJ2-4; D is uncertain. Germline V CDR1 and CDR2: SGHTA, FQGNSA. The CDR3 totals 13 residues. V shed 5 bases and J shed 6 bases, with 11 bases lying between them. The CDR3 region is CASSPPVVNIQYF. The DNA of the CDR3 is TGTGCCAGCAGCCCACCGGTGGTAAACATTCAGTACTTC.

As concerns this clonotype: A read error may explain this, as a much larger clone is one base away. This chain connects TRBV6-4 to TRBJ1-2; no reliable D call. Germline CDR1 reads MRHNA; CDR2 reads SNTAGT. The CDR3 has 13 residues. The CDR3 is CSSSHTEVDGYTF. CDR3 bases: TGTTCCAGCAGCCACACAGAGGTAGATGGCTACACCTTC.

This clonotype was counted many times. The V call is TRBV7-9, the J call TRBJ2-6; D possibly uses TRBD1 or TRBD2 (6 bases each). CDR3 length: 19 residues. Deletions cut 5 bases from V and 0 bases from J, with 20 bases between. Germline assignment: CDR1 SEHNR and CDR2 FQNEAQ (reference sequence). CDR3 loop: CASSPPAGTFYSGANVLTF. Here the CDR3 DNA reads TGTGCCAGCAGCCCCCCCGCGGGGACATTCTACTCTGGGGCCAACGTCCTGACTTTC.